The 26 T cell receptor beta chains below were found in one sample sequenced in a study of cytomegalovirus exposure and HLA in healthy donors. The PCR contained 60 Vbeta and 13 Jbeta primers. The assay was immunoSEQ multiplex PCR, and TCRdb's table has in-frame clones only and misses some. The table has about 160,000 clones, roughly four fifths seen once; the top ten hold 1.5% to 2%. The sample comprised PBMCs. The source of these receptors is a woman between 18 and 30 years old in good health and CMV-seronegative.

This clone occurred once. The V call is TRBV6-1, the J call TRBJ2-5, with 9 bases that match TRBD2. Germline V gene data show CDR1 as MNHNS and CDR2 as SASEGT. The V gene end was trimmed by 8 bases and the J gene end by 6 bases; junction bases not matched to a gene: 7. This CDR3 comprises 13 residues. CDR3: CASAFSGGKTQYF. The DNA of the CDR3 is TGTGCCAGCGCGTTTAGCGGGGGAAAGACCCAGTACTTC.

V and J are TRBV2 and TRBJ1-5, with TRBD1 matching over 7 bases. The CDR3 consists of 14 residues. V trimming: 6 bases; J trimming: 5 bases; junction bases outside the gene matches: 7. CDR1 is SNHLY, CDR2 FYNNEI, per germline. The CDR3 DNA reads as TGTGCCAGCAGATTTGACAGGGAGCATCAGCCCCAGCATTTT. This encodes CASRFDREHQPQHF.

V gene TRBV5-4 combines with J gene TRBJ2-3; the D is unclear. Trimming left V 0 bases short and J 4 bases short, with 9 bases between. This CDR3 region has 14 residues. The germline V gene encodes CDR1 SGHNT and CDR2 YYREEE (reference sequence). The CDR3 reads CASSLGVAADTQYF. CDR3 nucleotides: TGTGCCAGCAGCTTGGGGGTCGCGGCAGATACGCAGTATTTT. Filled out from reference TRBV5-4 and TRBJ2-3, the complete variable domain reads ETGVTQSPTHLIKTRGQQVTLRCSSQSGHNTVSWYQQALGQGPQFIFQYYREEENGRGNFPPRFSGLQFPNYSSELNVNALELDDSALYLCASSLGVAADTQYFGPGTRLTVL.

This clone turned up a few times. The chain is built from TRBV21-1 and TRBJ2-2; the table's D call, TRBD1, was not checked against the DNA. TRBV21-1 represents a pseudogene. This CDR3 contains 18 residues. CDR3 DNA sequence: TGTGCCAGCAGCGCGACCTGGGACAGGGCGTACACCACCGGGGAGCTGTTTTTT. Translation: CASSATWDRAYTTGELFF.

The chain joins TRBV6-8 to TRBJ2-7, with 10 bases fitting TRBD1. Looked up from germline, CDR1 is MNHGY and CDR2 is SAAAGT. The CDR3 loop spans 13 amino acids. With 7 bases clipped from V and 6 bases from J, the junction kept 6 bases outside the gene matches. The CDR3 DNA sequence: TGTGCCAGCATAGGAGACAGGGGGCTCGAGCAGTACTTC. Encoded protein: CASIGDRGLEQYF.

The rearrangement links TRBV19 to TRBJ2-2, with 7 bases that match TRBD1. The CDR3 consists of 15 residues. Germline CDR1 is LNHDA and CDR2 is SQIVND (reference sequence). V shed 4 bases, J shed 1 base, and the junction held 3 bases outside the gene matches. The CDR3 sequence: CASSTRTGNTGELFF. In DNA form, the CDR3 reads TGTGCCAGTAGTACCCGGACAGGGAACACCGGGGAGCTGTTTTTT.

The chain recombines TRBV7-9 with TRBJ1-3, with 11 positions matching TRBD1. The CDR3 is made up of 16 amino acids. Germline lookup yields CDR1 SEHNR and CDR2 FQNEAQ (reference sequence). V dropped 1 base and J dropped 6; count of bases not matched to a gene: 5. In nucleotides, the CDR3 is TGTGCCAGCAGCTTAGACGGGACAGGGGGTAAAAACACCATATATTTT. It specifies CASSLDGTGGKNTIYF.

The CDR3 sequence: CSVEDRGSYGYTF. CDR3 bases: TGCAGCGTTGAAGATCGGGGGTCGTACGGCTACACCTTC. The chain carries TRBV29-1 and TRBJ1-2, with a weak D call TRBD1 (5 bases). The germline V gene encodes CDR1 SQVTM and CDR2 ANQGSEA. Trimming removed 0 bases at V and 8 bases at J, with 13 bases between. This CDR3 comprises 13 residues.

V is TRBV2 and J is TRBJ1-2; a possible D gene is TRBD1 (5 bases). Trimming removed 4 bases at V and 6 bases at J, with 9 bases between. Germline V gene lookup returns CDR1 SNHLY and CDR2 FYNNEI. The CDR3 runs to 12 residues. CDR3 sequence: CASSGRANGYTF. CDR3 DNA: TGTGCCAGCAGTGGCAGGGCGAATGGCTACACCTTC. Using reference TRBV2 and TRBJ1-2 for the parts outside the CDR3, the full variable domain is EPEVTQTPSHQVTQMGQEVILRCVPISNHLYFYWYRQILGQKVEFLVSFYNNEISEKSEIFDDQFSVERPDGSNFTLKIRSTKLEDSAMYFCASSGRANGYTFGSGTRLTVV.

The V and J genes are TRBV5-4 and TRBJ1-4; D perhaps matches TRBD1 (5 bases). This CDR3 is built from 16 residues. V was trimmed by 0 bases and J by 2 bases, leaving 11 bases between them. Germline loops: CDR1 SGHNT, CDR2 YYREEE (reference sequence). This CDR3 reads CASSLALGGTNEKLFF. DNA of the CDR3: TGTGCCAGCAGCTTGGCCCTCGGGGGGACTAATGAAAAACTGTTTTTT.

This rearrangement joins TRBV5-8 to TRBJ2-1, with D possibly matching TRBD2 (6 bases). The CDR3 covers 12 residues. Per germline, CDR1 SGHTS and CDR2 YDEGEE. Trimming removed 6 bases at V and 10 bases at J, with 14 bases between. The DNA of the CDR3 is TGTGCCAGCACCCTCCAGGGAGGCGAGCAGTTCTTC. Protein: CASTLQGGEQFF.

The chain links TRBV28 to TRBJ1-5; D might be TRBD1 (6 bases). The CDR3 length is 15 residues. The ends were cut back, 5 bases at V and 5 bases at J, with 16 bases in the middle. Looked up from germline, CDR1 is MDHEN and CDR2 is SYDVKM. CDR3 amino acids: CASSPADSGDQPQHF. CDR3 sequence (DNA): TGTGCCAGCAGTCCCGCGGACAGTGGGGATCAGCCCCAGCATTTT.

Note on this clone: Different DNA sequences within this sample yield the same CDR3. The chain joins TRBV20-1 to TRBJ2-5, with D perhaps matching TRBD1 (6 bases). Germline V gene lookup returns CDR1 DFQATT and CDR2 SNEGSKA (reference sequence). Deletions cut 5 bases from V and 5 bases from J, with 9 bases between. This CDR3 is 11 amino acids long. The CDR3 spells CSAPQGETQYF. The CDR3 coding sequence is TGCAGTGCTCCACAGGGTGAGACCCAGTACTTC.

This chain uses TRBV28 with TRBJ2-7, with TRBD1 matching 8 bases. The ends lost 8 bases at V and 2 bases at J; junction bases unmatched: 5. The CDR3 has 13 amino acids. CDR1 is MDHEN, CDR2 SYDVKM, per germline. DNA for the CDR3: TGTGCCAGCTCGTACAGGGGGACCTACGAGCAGTACTTC. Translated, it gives CASSYRGTYEQYF. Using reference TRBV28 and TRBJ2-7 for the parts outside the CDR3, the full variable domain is DVKVTQSSRYLVKRTGEKVFLECVQDMDHENMFWYRQDPGLGLRLIYFSYDVKMKEKGDIPEGYSVSREKKERFSLILESASTNQTSMYLCASSYRGTYEQYFGPGTRLTVT.

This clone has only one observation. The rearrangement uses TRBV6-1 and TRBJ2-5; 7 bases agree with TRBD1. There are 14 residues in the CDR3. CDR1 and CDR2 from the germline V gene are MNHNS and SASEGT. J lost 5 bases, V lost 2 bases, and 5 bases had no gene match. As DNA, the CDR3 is TGTGCCAGCAGTGAACTCGACAGGGTCGAGACCCAGTACTTC. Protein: CASSELDRVETQYF.

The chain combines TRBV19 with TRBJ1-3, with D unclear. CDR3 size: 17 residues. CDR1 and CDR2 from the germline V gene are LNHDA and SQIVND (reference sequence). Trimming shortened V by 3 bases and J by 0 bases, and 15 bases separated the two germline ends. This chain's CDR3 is CASSITLPVVSGNTIYF. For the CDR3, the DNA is TGTGCCAGTAGTATTACCCTACCCGTCGTCTCTGGAAACACCATATATTTT.

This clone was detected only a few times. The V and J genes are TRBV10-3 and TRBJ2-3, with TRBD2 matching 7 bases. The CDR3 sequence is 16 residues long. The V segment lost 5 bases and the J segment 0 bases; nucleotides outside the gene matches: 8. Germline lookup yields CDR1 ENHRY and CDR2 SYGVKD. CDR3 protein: CAISLGSGGSTDTQYF. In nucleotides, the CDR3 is TGTGCCATCAGTTTGGGGTCGGGGGGAAGCACAGATACGCAGTATTTT.

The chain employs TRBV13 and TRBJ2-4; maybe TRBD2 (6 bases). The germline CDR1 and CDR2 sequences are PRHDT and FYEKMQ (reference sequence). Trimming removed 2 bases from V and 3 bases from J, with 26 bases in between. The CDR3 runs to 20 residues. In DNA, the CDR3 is TGTGCCAGCAGCTTAAATAATGTCGGGGGAGTCCTATACGACAAAAACATTCAGTACTTC. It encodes CASSLNNVGGVLYDKNIQYF.

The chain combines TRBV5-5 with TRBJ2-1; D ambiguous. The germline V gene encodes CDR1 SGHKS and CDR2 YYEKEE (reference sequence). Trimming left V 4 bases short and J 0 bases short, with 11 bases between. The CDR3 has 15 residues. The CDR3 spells CASSLALPSYNEQFF. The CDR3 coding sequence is TGTGCCAGCAGCCTGGCTCTACCCTCCTACAATGAGCAGTTCTTC.

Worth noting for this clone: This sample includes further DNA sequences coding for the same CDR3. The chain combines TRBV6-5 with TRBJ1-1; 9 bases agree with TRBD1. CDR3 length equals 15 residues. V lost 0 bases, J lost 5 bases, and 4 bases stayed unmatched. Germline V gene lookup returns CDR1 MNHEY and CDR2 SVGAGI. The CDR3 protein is CASSYSTQGATEAFF. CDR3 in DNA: TGTGCCAGCAGTTACTCTACACAGGGGGCAACTGAAGCTTTCTTT.

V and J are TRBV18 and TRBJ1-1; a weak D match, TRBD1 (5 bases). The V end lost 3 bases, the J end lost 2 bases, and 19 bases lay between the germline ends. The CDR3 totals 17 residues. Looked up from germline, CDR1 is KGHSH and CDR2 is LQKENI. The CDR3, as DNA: TGTGCCAGCTCACCTACAAAAAGACAGTACAGAAACACTGAAGCTTTCTTT. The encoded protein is CASSPTKRQYRNTEAFF.

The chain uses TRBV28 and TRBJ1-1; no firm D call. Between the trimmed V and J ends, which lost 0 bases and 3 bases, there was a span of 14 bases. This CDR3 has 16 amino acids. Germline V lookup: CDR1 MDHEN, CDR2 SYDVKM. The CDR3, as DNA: TGTGCCAGCAGTTTATGGCGCGAGGCTTTTCACACTGAAGCTTTCTTT. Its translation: CASSLWREAFHTEAFF.

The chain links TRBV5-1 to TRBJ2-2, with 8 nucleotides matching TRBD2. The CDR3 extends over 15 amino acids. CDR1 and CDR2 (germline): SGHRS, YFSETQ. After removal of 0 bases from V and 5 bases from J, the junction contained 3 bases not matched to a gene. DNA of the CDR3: TGCGCCAGCAGCTTGGCAGCGGGAGTAACCGGGGAGCTGTTTTTT. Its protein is CASSLAAGVTGELFF.

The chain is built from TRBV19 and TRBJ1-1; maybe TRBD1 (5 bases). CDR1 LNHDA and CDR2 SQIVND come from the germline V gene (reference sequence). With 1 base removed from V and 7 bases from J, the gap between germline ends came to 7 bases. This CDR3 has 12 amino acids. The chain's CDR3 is CASSIVGDEAFF. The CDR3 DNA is TGTGCCAGTAGTATAGTAGGGGATGAAGCTTTCTTT.

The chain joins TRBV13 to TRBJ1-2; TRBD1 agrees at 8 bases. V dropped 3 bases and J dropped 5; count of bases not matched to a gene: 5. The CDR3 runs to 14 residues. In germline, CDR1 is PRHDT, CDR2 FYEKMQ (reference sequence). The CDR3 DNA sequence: TGTGCCAGCAGCTTGATACAGGGGGAATATGGCTACACCTTC. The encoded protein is CASSLIQGEYGYTF.

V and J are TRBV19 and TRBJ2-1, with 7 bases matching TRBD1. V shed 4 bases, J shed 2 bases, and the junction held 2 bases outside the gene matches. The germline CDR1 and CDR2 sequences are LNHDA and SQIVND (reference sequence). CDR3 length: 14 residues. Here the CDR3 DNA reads TGTGCCAGTAGTACAGGGGGTGCCTACAATGAGCAGTTCTTC. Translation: CASSTGGAYNEQFF.